The source of this TCR beta chain is a study of T-cell memory formation after mild COVID-19. TCRdb re-called the 5' RACE reads through MiXCR, storing one row per CDR3 protein. Of 350,000 to 500,000 distinct CDR3 sequences in the sample, over 15% were seen once. This clonotype was observed a handful of times. CDR3 length: 12 residues. V dropped 9 bases and J dropped 5; count of bases not matched to a gene: 5. This clonotype was sampled from a man between 18 and 29 years old who had mild COVID-19 (a few samples of this study predate the infection). Cell type and time point are not known. The chain recombines TRBV12-3 or TRBV12-4 with TRBJ1-1; 8 bases line up with TRBD1. Sample: PBMCs or a T cell subset sorted from them (not recorded which). This CDR3 is CASRDRQTEAFF. CDR3 nucleotide sequence: TGTGCCAGTCGGGACAGGCAGACTGAAGCTTTCTTT.